This T cell receptor beta chain came from a study of cytomegalovirus exposure and HLA in healthy donors. The length of the CDR3 is 15 residues. Germline values: CDR1 MNHEY, CDR2 SVGAGI. The V gene lost 4 bases and the J gene lost 2 bases, with 13 bases spanning the gap. General study findings and limits: Previous analysis showed most TCR beta V segments were productive about 87% or about 30% of the time.

It was with 60 Vbeta and 13 Jbeta primers that the PCR ran. Here immunoSEQ multiplex PCR was the method, and the copy in TCRdb shows in-frame clones only, minus some. Found here are tens of thousands of clones, around 80% of them singletons; the top ten hold 9.7%. About this clone itself: What it binds is not known.

The clonotype comes from a man aged 35 to 55 in good health and CMV-seronegative. The sequencing input was PBMCs. This chain uses TRBV6-5 with TRBJ2-3, with D possibly TRBD2 on 7 matching bases. CDR3 in amino acids: CASSFGGAHTDTQYF. The CDR3 DNA sequence: TGTGCCAGCAGTTTTGGGGGGGCCCACACAGATACGCAGTATTTT.